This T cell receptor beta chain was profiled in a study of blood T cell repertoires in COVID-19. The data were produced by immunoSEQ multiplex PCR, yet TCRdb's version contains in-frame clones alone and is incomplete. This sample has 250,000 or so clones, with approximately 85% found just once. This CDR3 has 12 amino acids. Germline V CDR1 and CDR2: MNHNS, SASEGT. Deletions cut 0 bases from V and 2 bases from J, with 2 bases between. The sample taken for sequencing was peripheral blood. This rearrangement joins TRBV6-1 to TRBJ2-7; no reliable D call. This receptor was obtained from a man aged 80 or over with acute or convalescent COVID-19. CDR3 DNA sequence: TGTGCCAGCAGTGAAGCCGCCTACGAGCAGTACTTC. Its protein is CASSEAAYEQYF.